One sample yielded the 21 T cell receptor beta chains listed below, sequenced in a study of blood T cell repertoires in COVID-19. The method was immunoSEQ multiplex PCR; TCRdb's version includes in-frame clones alone and lacks a portion of them. The sample shows about 140,000 clones, roughly 84% of them seen only once. The source material was peripheral blood. Receptors were obtained from an older woman with acute or convalescent COVID-19.

The CDR3, as DNA: TGTGCCAGCAGCCCCGGTAGATTGTACCAAGAGACCCAGTACTTC. As protein: CASSPGRLYQETQYF. The chain joins TRBV7-8 to TRBJ2-5; no reliable D call. Trimming took off 5 bases at V and 0 bases at J, with 13 bases between the two ends. CDR3 size: 15 residues. The germline CDR1 and CDR2 sequences are SGHVS and FQNEAQ.

In the case of this clone: One end of the junction does not line up with germline, which may come from a read error. The chain uses TRBV16 and TRBJ1-4; TRBD1 agrees at 7 bases. The CDR3 sequence is 16 residues long. From germline, CDR1 is KGHSY and CDR2 FQNENV. CDR3 DNA: TGTGCCGGCAGCCAACGAAGACAGGGAGCTAATGAAAAACTGTTTTTT. Amino acids: CAGSQRRQGANEKLFF.

Concerning this clone itself: The sample contains more than one DNA sequence encoding this CDR3. V gene TRBV6-1 combines with J gene TRBJ2-3; D is uncertain. This CDR3 spans 14 amino acids. Germline CDR1 is MNHNS and CDR2 is SASEGT. V lost 0 bases, J lost 1 base, and 5 bases lay in between. For the CDR3, the DNA is TGTGCCAGCAGTGAAGCAGGAGGCACAGATACGCAGTATTTT. As protein: CASSEAGGTDTQYF.

This clone was recorded a few times. In the same sample, other DNA sequences code for this CDR3. The gene calls are TRBV5-1 and TRBJ2-3; 10 bases line up with TRBD2. From germline, CDR1 is SGHRS and CDR2 YFSETQ. V trimming: 0 bases; J trimming: 1 base; junction bases outside the gene matches: 2. The CDR3 covers 16 residues. CDR3 loop: CASSLGGTSGTDTQYF. CDR3 DNA: TGCGCCAGCAGCTTGGGGGGGACTAGCGGCACAGATACGCAGTATTTT.

The chain carries TRBV11-2 and TRBJ2-3; 10 bases are a match to TRBD2. V dropped 5 bases and J dropped 2; count of bases not matched to a gene: 16. CDR1 and CDR2 (germline): SGHAT, FQNNGV. CDR3 length: 19 residues. The chain's CDR3 is CASSLSGGAGTLPTDTQYF. Here the CDR3 DNA reads TGTGCCAGCAGCCTCAGCGGGGGGGCCGGAACACTGCCCACAGATACGCAGTATTTT.

The J gene is TRBJ2-5, the V gene TRBV5-1; 10 bases are a match to TRBD2. V shed 5 bases and J 5 bases; nucleotides not matched to a gene: 6. Germline V gene lookup returns CDR1 SGHRS and CDR2 YFSETQ. This CDR3 has 14 residues. CDR3 DNA sequence: TGCGCCAGCAGTTTTAGCGGGGGGCAGGAGACCCAGTACTTC. This codes for CASSFSGGQETQYF.

The table lists this clone with a count of one. The chain employs TRBV11-2 and TRBJ2-7; D ambiguous. The ends were cut back, 1 base at V and 3 bases at J, with 10 bases in the middle. This CDR3 is built from 14 residues. The germline CDR1 and CDR2 sequences are SGHAT and FQNNGV. As DNA, the CDR3 is TGTGCCAGCAGCTTAGCATCGGGTGACTACGAGCAGTACTTC. It is translated as CASSLASGDYEQYF.

The V and J genes are TRBV2 and TRBJ1-4; weak D call: TRBD1 (5 bases). The CDR3 is 14 residues long. Trimming stripped 5 bases from V and 10 bases from J, with 17 bases between. Germline V gives CDR1 SNHLY, CDR2 FYNNEI. This chain's CDR3 is CASSPWGERGKLFF. In DNA form, the CDR3 reads TGTGCCAGCAGTCCCTGGGGGGAAAGGGGAAAACTGTTTTTT.

This clone has only a few counts. This chain uses TRBV28 with TRBJ2-1, with a tentative D call TRBD2 (6 bases). In germline, CDR1 is MDHEN, CDR2 SYDVKM. V was clipped by 7 bases and J by 1 base, with 14 bases between them. The CDR3 is 15 residues long. The DNA for the CDR3 is TGTGCCAGCATCCCGGGGGAGTTTTCCTACAATGAGCAGTTCTTC. This translates into CASIPGEFSYNEQFF.

CDR3 residues: CASSTGRGAKNIQYF. CDR3 DNA: TGTGCCAGCAGCACAGGACGGGGAGCCAAAAACATTCAGTACTTC. This chain joins TRBV21-1 and TRBJ2-4; TRBD2 is the table's D call, not checked against the DNA. TRBV21-1 is reported as a pseudogene. CDR3 size: 15 residues.

This chain uses TRBV6-5 with TRBJ1-5; 7 nucleotides agree with TRBD1. Germline trimming cut 6 bases from V and 4 bases from J; bases unmatched to any gene: 9. This CDR3 contains 15 residues. The germline V gene has CDR1 MNHEY and CDR2 SVGAGI. The CDR3 region has the DNA TGTGCCAGCAGCCCGAAGGACAGGTTAAATCAGCCCCAGCATTTT. Protein product: CASSPKDRLNQPQHF.

Many counts were recorded for this clone. The CDR3 DNA follows: TGTGCCAGCAGAGACCATACCAACAGGGGAACTGAAGCTTTCTTT. Encoded protein: CASRDHTNRGTEAFF. The V and J genes are TRBV6-5 and TRBJ1-1; 7 bases agree with TRBD1. With V trimmed by 6 bases and J by 5 bases, 12 bases remained unmatched. The CDR3 is made up of 15 amino acids. CDR1 MNHEY and CDR2 SVGAGI come from the germline V gene.

The rearrangement links TRBV14 to TRBJ2-1, with TRBD1 matching 9 bases. The CDR3 is 17 amino acids. The V segment lost 4 bases and the J segment 7 bases; nucleotides outside the gene matches: 14. Germline V gene data show CDR1 as SGHDN and CDR2 as FVKESK. CDR3 coding DNA: TGTGCCAGCAGCCCCGGACGATTACAGGGGGCTCTGAATGAGCAGTTCTTC. Protein sequence: CASSPGRLQGALNEQFF.

The CDR3, as DNA: TGTGCCAGCAACTCACGGGACAGTAATTCACCCCTCCACTTT. Translation: CASNSRDSNSPLHF. The rearrangement joins TRBV28 to TRBJ1-6, with 7 positions matching TRBD1. The CDR3 covers 14 residues. V was pared by 7 bases and J by 6 bases, with 6 bases of the junction left unmatched. CDR1 is MDHEN, CDR2 SYDVKM, per germline.

J is TRBJ1-4 and V is TRBV30, with D unresolved. V lost 0 bases to trimming and J lost 0 bases, with 5 bases between them. Germline CDR1 is GTSNPN and CDR2 is SVGIG (reference sequence). The CDR3 sequence is 14 residues long. The CDR3 sequence is CAWSVRATNEKLFF. The CDR3 nucleotides are TGTGCCTGGAGTGTGCGTGCAACTAATGAAAAACTGTTTTTT.

The chain is built from TRBV5-1 and TRBJ2-2; TRBD2 agrees at 10 bases. Germline V gene data show CDR1 as SGHRS and CDR2 as YFSETQ. This CDR3 has 16 amino acids. V lost 5 bases and J lost 0; bases outside the gene matches: 4. CDR3 DNA sequence: TGCGCCAGCAGATCCCTAGCGGGGGCGAACACCGGGGAGCTGTTTTTT. Translated, it gives CASRSLAGANTGELFF.

CDR3 sequence reads: CASSSGLAGGRNEQFF. Here the CDR3 DNA reads TGTGCCAGCAGCTCAGGACTAGCGGGGGGACGGAATGAGCAGTTCTTC. The chain recombines TRBV5-4 with TRBJ2-1, with TRBD2 identical over 14 bases. With V trimmed by 3 bases and J by 7 bases, 6 bases remained unmatched. This CDR3 has 16 residues. Germline values: CDR1 SGHNT, CDR2 YYREEE (reference sequence).

In this sample, this clone turned up a few times. This sequence joins TRBV7-6 and TRBJ2-7; no reliable D call. V lost 4 bases and J lost 1, with 5 bases in between. The CDR3 totals 12 residues. CDR1 is SGHVS, CDR2 FNYEAQ, per germline. The CDR3 nucleotides are TGTGCCAGCAGCTCTAAGTCCTACGAGCAGTACTTC. Translated, it gives CASSSKSYEQYF. Using reference TRBV7-6 and TRBJ2-7 for the parts outside the CDR3, the full variable domain is GAGVSQSPRYKVTKRGQDVALRCDPISGHVSLYWYRQALGQGPEFLTYFNYEAQQDKSGLPNDRFSAERPEGSISTLTIQRTEQRDSAMYRCASSSKSYEQYFGPGTRLTVT.

This clone was recorded only once. The chain carries TRBV11-2 and TRBJ1-4, with 7 nucleotides matching TRBD1. The J segment lost 3 bases and the V segment lost 2 bases, leaving 3 bases of the junction unmatched. Per germline, CDR1 SGHAT and CDR2 FQNNGV. The CDR3 is 15 residues long. CDR3 nucleotides: TGTGCCAGCAGCTTAAGTACAGGGGCTAATGAAAAACTGTTTTTT. Protein product: CASSLSTGANEKLFF. Looking up the rest from reference TRBV11-2 and TRBJ1-4 gives the full variable domain: EAGVAQSPRYKIIEKRQSVAFWCNPISGHATLYWYQQILGQGPKLLIQFQNNGVVDDSQLPKDRFSAERLKGVDSTLKIQPAKLEDSAVYLCASSLSTGANEKLFFGSGTQLSVL.

The rearrangement uses TRBV7-9 and TRBJ1-2; 8 positions match TRBD1. The CDR3 consists of 15 residues. Germline trimming cut 3 bases from V and 3 bases from J; bases unmatched to any gene: 6. Germline CDR1 and CDR2: SEHNR and FQNEAQ (reference sequence). DNA for the CDR3: TGTGCCAGCAGCTTTACAGGGGGAACTCACTATGGCTACACCTTC. Residues: CASSFTGGTHYGYTF.

The chain combines TRBV11-2 with TRBJ1-6, with 8 nucleotides matching TRBD1. The CDR3 is made up of 17 amino acids. The V and J ends lost 5 bases and 6 bases, in that order; junction bases with no gene match: 12. Germline lookup yields CDR1 SGHAT and CDR2 FQNNGV. The CDR3 protein is CASSVGPQGAGNSPLHF. In nucleotides, the CDR3 is TGTGCCAGCAGCGTAGGACCCCAGGGGGCCGGTAATTCACCCCTCCACTTT.